The 7 T cell receptor beta chains given below trace back to one sample, sequenced in a study of cytomegalovirus exposure and HLA in healthy donors. Clones were read by immunoSEQ multiplex PCR, and TCRdb kept only the in-frame ones, dropping some. The table records some 170,000 clones, approximately 86% of them present only once. The source material was PBMCs. The receptors shown here come from a man aged 30 to 45 in good health and CMV-seropositive.

In this sample, this clone turned up once. A junction end diverges from the germline sequence, so it may reflect a read error. The chain links TRBV5-1 to TRBJ2-5; TRBD1 matches 9 bases. The CDR3 loop spans 11 amino acids. Germline-derived CDR1 and CDR2 are SGHRS and YFSETQ. CDR3 bases: TGCGCCAGCAGCGGGACAGGGAAGGTTGACTTC. Protein sequence: CASSGTGKVDF.

Here the CDR3 DNA reads TGTGCCAGCAGTCTCCATCAGGGGGATGAAAAACTGTTTTTT. This codes for CASSLHQGDEKLFF. The gene calls are TRBV27 and TRBJ1-4; TRBD1 matches 7 bases. V lost 5 bases to trimming and J lost 6 bases; unmatched junction nucleotides: 6. CDR1 is MNHEY, CDR2 SMNVEV, per germline (reference sequence). This CDR3 has 14 amino acids.

This clone was detected only once. The chain is built from TRBV9 and TRBJ2-1; 8 bases fit TRBD2. There are 16 residues in the CDR3. CDR1 and CDR2 from the germline V gene are SGDLS and YYNGEE. With 0 bases clipped from V and 8 bases from J, the junction kept 10 bases outside the gene matches. CDR3 sequence: CASSVGAAGGRDEQFF. DNA of the CDR3: TGTGCCAGCAGCGTAGGGGCGGCGGGGGGAAGGGATGAGCAGTTCTTC.

The chain combines TRBV18 with TRBJ1-6, with D maybe TRBD1 (6 bases). The germline gives CDR1 KGHSH, CDR2 LQKENI. The CDR3 covers 17 residues. V was clipped by 3 bases and J by 0 bases, with 12 bases between them. The CDR3 DNA reads TGTGCCAGCTCACCCTTCGGACAGAGCTCCTATAATTCACCCCTCCACTTT. It codes for CASSPFGQSSYNSPLHF.

The rearrangement links TRBV15 to TRBJ1-2; TRBD1 agrees at 9 bases. Unmatched junction bases numbered 15, after V lost 1 base and J lost 6 bases. The CDR3 has 18 amino acids. The V gene's germline CDR1 is LNHNV and CDR2 YYDKDF (reference sequence). CDR3 DNA: TGTGCCACCAGCAGAGCTCGTACGGGACAGGGCGTTTTCGATGGCTACACCTTC. Protein product: CATSRARTGQGVFDGYTF.

The chain links TRBV6-5 to TRBJ2-2, with D perhaps TRBD2 (6 bases). CDR3 length: 12 amino acids. Germline assignment: CDR1 MNHEY and CDR2 SVGAGI. V lost 4 bases and J lost 8, with 8 bases in between. As DNA, the CDR3 is TGTGCCAGCAGTTGGAGGGTTGGGGAGCTGTTTTTT. The encoded protein is CASSWRVGELFF.

The genes are TRBV7-9 and TRBJ1-6; 8 nucleotides match TRBD1. V gave up 2 bases and J gave up 7 bases; unmatched junction bases: 4. This CDR3 spans 15 amino acids. Per the germline V gene, CDR1 is SEHNR and CDR2 is FQNEAQ (reference sequence). As DNA, the CDR3 is TGTGCCAGCAGCTTAATGAGACAGGGGAATTCACCCCTCCACTTT. Its translation is CASSLMRQGNSPLHF.